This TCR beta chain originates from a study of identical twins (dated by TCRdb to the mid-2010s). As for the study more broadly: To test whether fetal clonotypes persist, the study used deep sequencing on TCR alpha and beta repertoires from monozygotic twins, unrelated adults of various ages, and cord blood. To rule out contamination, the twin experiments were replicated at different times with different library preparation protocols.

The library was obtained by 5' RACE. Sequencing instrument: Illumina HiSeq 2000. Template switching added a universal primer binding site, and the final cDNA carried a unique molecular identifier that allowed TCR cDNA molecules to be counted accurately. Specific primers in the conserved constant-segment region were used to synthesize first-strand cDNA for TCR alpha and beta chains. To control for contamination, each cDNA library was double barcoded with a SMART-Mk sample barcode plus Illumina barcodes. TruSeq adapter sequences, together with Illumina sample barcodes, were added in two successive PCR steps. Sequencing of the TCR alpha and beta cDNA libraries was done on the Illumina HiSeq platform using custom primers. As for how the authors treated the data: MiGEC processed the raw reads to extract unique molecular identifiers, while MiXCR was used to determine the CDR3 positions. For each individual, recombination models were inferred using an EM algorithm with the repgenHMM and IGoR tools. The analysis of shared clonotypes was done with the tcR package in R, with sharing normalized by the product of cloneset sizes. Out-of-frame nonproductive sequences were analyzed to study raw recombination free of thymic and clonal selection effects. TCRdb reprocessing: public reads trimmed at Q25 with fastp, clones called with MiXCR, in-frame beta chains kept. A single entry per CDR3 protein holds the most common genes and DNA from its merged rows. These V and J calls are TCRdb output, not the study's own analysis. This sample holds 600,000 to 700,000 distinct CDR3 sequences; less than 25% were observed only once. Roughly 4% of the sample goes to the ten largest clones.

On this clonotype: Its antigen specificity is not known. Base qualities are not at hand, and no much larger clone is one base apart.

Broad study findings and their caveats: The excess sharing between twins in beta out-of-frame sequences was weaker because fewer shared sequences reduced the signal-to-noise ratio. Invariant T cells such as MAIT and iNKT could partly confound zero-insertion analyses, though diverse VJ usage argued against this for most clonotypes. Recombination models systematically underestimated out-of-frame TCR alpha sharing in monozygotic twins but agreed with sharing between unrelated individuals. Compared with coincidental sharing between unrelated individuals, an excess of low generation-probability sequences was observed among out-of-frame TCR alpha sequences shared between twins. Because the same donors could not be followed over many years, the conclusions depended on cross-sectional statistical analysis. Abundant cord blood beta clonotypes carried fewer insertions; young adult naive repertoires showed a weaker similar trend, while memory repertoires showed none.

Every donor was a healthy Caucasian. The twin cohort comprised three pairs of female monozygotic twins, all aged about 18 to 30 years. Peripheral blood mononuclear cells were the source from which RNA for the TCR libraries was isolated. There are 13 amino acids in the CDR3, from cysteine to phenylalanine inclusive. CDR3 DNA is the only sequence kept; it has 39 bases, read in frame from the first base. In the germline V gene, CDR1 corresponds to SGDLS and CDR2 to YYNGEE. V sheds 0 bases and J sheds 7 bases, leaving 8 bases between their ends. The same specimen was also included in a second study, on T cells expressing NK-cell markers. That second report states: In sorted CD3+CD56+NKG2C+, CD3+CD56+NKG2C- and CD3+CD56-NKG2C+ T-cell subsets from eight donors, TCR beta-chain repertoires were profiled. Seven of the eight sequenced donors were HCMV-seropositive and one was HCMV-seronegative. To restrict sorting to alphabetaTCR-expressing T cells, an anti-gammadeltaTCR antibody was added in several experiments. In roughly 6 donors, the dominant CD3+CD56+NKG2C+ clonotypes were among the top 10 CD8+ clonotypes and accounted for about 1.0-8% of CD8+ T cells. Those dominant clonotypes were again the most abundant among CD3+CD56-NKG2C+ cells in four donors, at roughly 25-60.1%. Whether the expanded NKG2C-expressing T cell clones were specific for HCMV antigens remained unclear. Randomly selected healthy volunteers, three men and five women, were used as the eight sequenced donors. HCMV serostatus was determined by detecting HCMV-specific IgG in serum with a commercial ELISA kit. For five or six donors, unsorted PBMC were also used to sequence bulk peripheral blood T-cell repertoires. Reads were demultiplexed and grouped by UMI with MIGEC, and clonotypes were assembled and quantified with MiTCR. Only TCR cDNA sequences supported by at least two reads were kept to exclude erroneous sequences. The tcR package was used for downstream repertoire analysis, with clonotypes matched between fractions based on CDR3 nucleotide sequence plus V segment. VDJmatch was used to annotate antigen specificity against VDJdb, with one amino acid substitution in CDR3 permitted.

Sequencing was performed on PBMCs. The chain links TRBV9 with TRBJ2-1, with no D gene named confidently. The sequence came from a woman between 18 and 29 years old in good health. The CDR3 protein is CASSVASSNEQFF. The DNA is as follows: TGTGCCAGCAGCGTAGCCTCATCAAATGAGCAGTTCTTC.